The sequence of this T cell receptor beta chain was determined in a study of beta chain features in type 1 diabetes. Study overall: In all, some 100,000,000 sorted cells from all samples were analyzed. Study conclusions and caveats: Within each of all four CD4+ subsets, Type 1 diabetes patients had TCRB CDR3s that were moderately but significantly shorter.

Every isolated RNA sample was fully reverse transcribed, so sequencing captured expressed TCRB transcripts. TCRdb's copy holds only in-frame clones and misses some; the assay was immunoSEQ multiplex PCR. The sample consists of 300,000 to 350,000 clones, 8% of them appearing once. As for this clone: No antigen is known for it.

Germline loops: CDR1 SGHNT, CDR2 YYREEE (reference sequence). The CDR3 consists of 16 residues. V dropped 4 bases and J dropped 0 bases, with 11 bases sitting between them. Blood was drawn once from each donor into heparinised tubes. The draws averaged about 110 mL. CD45RO/CCR7/CD25/CD127/CD95/CD27 sorting isolated CD4+ naive, central memory, regulatory and stem cell-like memory cells. This chain uses TRBV5-4 with TRBJ2-6; the D is unclear. This clonotype was obtained from a woman aged 18-30 years in good health. Sequences were obtained from central memory CD4+ T cells from blood. CDR3 DNA: TGTGCCAGCAGCCAACACGAAAGCTCTGGGGCCAACGTCCTGACTTTC. Its translation: CASSQHESSGANVLTF. Looking up the rest from reference TRBV5-4 and TRBJ2-6 gives the full variable domain: ETGVTQSPTHLIKTRGQQVTLRCSSQSGHNTVSWYQQALGQGPQFIFQYYREEENGRGNFPPRFSGLQFPNYSSELNVNALELDDSALYLCASSQHESSGANVLTFGAGSRLTVL.